Listed below are T cell receptor beta chains from one sample, sequenced in a study of tumor and adjacent non-tumor tissue in lung cancer. TCRdb itself ran the multiplex PCR reads through MiXCR, one entry per CDR3 protein. There are over 110,000 distinct CDR3 sequences in the sample; around 67% occur only once, and roughly 18% lies in the top ten. The specimen was lung tumor tissue. The receptors stem from a man between 60 and 75 years old with small cell lung cancer. CDR3s leave out the opening cysteine and the closing phenylalanine or tryptophan. The D gene is left open where the match is weak.

J gene: TRBJ1-6
V gene: TRBV6-5
D gene: TRBD1
CDR3 protein: ASSATGARSPLH

J gene: TRBJ2-5
V gene: TRBV5-4
D gene: .
CDR3 protein: ASSFTETQY

J gene: TRBJ1-2
V gene: TRBV20-1
D gene: .
CDR3 protein: SARDPQGPYA

J gene: TRBJ2-3
V gene: TRBV20-1
D gene: .
CDR3 protein: SARDHMATSTDTQY

J gene: TRBJ2-5
V gene: TRBV7-9
D gene: .
CDR3 protein: ASSPPRGRVAEIQY

J gene: TRBJ1-1
V gene: TRBV6-6
D gene: TRBD1
CDR3 protein: ASSGDRTGVLNTEAF

J gene: TRBJ2-5
V gene: TRBV7-9
D gene: .
CDR3 protein: ACRFAETQY

J gene: TRBJ1-2
V gene: TRBV12-3/TRBV12-4
D gene: TRBD1
CDR3 protein: ASRGQGTAGYT

J gene: TRBJ2-3
V gene: TRBV11-2
D gene: .
CDR3 protein: SSSFGGYYTDTQY

J gene: TRBJ1-2
V gene: TRBV20-1
D gene: .
CDR3 protein: SALKSYDYT

J gene: TRBJ1-5
V gene: TRBV4-1
D gene: .
CDR3 protein: ASNQDLRQPQH

J gene: TRBJ2-1
V gene: TRBV11-1
D gene: .
CDR3 protein: ASSLAPRVFERF

J gene: TRBJ1-1
V gene: TRBV12-5
D gene: .
CDR3 protein: ASGLSGEGAF

J gene: TRBJ1-4
V gene: TRBV6-5
D gene: .
CDR3 protein: ANTTKNSATNEKLF

J gene: TRBJ1-2
V gene: TRBV30
D gene: TRBD1
CDR3 protein: AWKVGTGSNYGYT

J gene: TRBJ2-2
V gene: TRBV11-2
D gene: .
CDR3 protein: ASSLGLAATTGELF

J gene: TRBJ1-5
V gene: TRBV6-6
D gene: .
CDR3 protein: ASSEQGWGYRGNQPQH

J gene: TRBJ2-5
V gene: TRBV11-1
D gene: .
CDR3 protein: ASSPEGATRTQY

J gene: TRBJ1-1
V gene: TRBV5-1
D gene: .
CDR3 protein: ASSLAGMNTEAF

J gene: TRBJ2-7
V gene: TRBV6-1
D gene: .
CDR3 protein: ASISGYQY

J gene: TRBJ2-1
V gene: TRBV6-6
D gene: .
CDR3 protein: ASSYFAGMAVTFYNEQF

J gene: TRBJ2-1
V gene: TRBV20-1
D gene: TRBD2
CDR3 protein: SASPAGSSYNEQF

J gene: TRBJ2-5
V gene: TRBV11-2
D gene: .
CDR3 protein: ASSLDRETQY

J gene: TRBJ2-1
V gene: TRBV6-2/TRBV6-3
D gene: TRBD1
CDR3 protein: ASSVQGAAYNEQF

J gene: TRBJ1-1
V gene: TRBV20-1
D gene: .
CDR3 protein: SATRGGSWNTEAF

J gene: TRBJ1-4
V gene: TRBV11-2
D gene: TRBD1
CDR3 protein: ASSLGRTGVYEKLF

J gene: TRBJ1-2
V gene: TRBV29-1
D gene: TRBD1
CDR3 protein: SVEDQDRGLGYT

J gene: TRBJ2-3
V gene: TRBV29-1
D gene: TRBD2
CDR3 protein: SYEKAGLTDTQY

J gene: TRBJ2-6
V gene: TRBV5-6
D gene: TRBD2
CDR3 protein: ASSWVQAGDSGVNVLT

J gene: TRBJ1-1
V gene: TRBV6-1
D gene: .
CDR3 protein: ASILRVNTEAF

J gene: TRBJ2-2
V gene: TRBV6-5
D gene: .
CDR3 protein: ASRGLQGPGELF

J gene: TRBJ2-1
V gene: TRBV28
D gene: .
CDR3 protein: ASTLRGNERF

J gene: TRBJ1-6
V gene: TRBV11-3
D gene: TRBD1
CDR3 protein: VSSQYRDRVSTRTNSPLH

J gene: TRBJ1-1
V gene: TRBV4-1
D gene: .
CDR3 protein: ASSQDSTGGTEAF